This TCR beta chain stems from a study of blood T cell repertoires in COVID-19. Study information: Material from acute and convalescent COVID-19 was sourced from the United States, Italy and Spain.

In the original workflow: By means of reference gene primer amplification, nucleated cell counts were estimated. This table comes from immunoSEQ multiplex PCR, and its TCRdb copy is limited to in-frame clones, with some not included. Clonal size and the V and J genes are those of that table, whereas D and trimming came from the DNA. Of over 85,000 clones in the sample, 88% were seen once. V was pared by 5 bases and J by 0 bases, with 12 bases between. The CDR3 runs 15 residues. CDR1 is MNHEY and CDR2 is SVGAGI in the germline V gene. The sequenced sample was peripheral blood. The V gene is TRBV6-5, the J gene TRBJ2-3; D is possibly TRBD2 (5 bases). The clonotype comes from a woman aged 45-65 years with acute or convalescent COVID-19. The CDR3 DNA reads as TGTGCCAGCAGTCCCCGGACTGGCAGCACAGATACGCAGTATTTT. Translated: CASSPRTGSTDTQYF.